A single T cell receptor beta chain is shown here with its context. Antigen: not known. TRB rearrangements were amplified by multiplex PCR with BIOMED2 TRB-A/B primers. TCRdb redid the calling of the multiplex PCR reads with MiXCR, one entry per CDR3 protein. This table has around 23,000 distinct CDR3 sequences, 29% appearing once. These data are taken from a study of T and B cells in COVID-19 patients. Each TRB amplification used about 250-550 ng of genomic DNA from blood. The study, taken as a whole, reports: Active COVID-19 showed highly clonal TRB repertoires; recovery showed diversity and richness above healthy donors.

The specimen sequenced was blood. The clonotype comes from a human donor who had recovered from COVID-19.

The CDR3 DNA is TGTGCCAGCAGCGCCGGACTAGCGGGGAGGGAGACCCAGTACTTC. Its protein is CASSAGLAGRETQYF. The rearrangement uses TRBV5-5 and TRBJ2-5; 12 bases map to TRBD2. With 4 bases clipped from V and 5 bases from J, the junction kept 6 bases outside the gene matches. Looked up from germline, CDR1 is SGHKS and CDR2 is YYEKEE (reference sequence). There are 15 residues in the CDR3.